This TCR beta chain was obtained from a study of control samples from healthy donors and cancer patients. J lost 0 bases, V lost 4 bases, and 7 bases had no gene match. The CDR3 extends over 16 amino acids. Germline loops: CDR1 SGDLS, CDR2 YYNGEE. The data were produced by immunoSEQ multiplex PCR, yet TCRdb's version contains in-frame clones alone and is incomplete. The data show about 82,000 clones, about nine tenths seen once. Specimen: blood. This rearrangement joins TRBV9 to TRBJ2-1, with 7 bases fitting TRBD2. The TCR sequence derives from a man aged 50 to 59 in good health. The CDR3 protein is CASSIIGGSSYNEQFF. DNA of the CDR3: TGTGCCAGCAGCATCATCGGGGGGAGCTCCTACAATGAGCAGTTCTTC.